The sequence of this T cell receptor (beta chain) was determined in a study of blood T cell repertoires in COVID-19 (dated by TCRdb to about 2020). About the investigation overall: Samples from collaborators originated in the United States, Italy and Spain and spanned both the acute and convalescent phases of COVID-19. The material from the prospective study consisted of cDNA or gDNA derived from T cells, B-cell-depleted T cells, or PBMCs. The repertoires were released in a freely available public database intended as a resource for research on the immune response to SARS-CoV-2. Sample metadata almost always included a de-identified subject ID, COVID-19 status, age in years and sex. HLA class I and class II types, where available, came from metadata supplied by the sample provider rather than from assay-based typing. The samples were drawn from two sources: the first 160 participants of the ongoing ImmuneRACE study, and fewer than 1,500 subjects contributed by 6 global collaborators. Subjects who had been exposed to COVID-19, were actively infected with it, or had recovered from it provided the deeply sampled blood TCRbeta repertoires that made up the dataset.

General findings and caveats noted by the study authors: The amount of clinical and demographic metadata varied by source and participant and was provided uncurated.

TCRbeta CDR3 regions were amplified from genomic DNA by means of the immunoSEQ Assay, a bias-controlled multiplex PCR. Under the source paper's analysis protocol: The number of nucleated cells in each sample was estimated by amplification of reference gene primers within the assay. To quantify the absolute abundance of each unique TCRbeta CDR3 rearrangement, sequence reads were collapsed and filtered. For each sample, productive Simpson clonality was calculated as the square root of Simpson's diversity index over productive rearrangements. Imported from immuneACCESS, the table was reduced by TCRdb to in-frame sequences with V and J called. These copies leave out some clones; in studies compared against another copy, an unresolved V gene accounts for under half, and the cause of the remainder is not known. The V and J calls and clone size were taken over from that table, and D and trimming were inferred from the DNA. The sample contains 320,000 or so clones, over 75% of them found a single time. The ten largest clonotypes hold around 4.6% of the sample.

On this clone itself: Its target antigen remains unknown. Per-nucleotide qualities are absent, and no much larger clonotype sits a single base away.

The V end gives up 1 base and the J end 6 bases, leaving 3 bases in the junction not matched to a gene. From the cysteine through the phenylalanine, the CDR3 covers 15 amino acids. Only the CDR3 portion is preserved as DNA: 45 bases, with reading frame beginning at the first base. Participants in the prospective study were enrolled through a virtual design, were aged about 18 to 89 years, and lived in 24 United States geographic areas. In the prospective study, participants were assigned to cohorts based on the clinical history participants reported in a screening survey and a study questionnaire. Recovered participants in ImmuneRACE Cohort 3 were defined as having two consecutive negative NP/OP PCR tests, clearance from a healthcare professional, or resolution of symptoms. In the prospective study, mobile phlebotomists collected whole blood, serum and a nasopharyngeal or oropharyngeal swab from each participant. Prospective study participants could optionally give additional blood draws and questionnaires over a roughly 2-month period. Before DNA extraction, blood samples from the prospective study were shipped at room temperature or frozen.

Material for sequencing was PBMCs or T cells enriched from blood (not recorded which). This chain is built from TRBV23-1 and TRBJ1-6; TRBD1 lines up with 7 middle nucleotides. TRBV23-1 is sorted into the ORF group, with uncertain function. This receptor was identified in a man aged 30 to 45 who had recovered from COVID-19. At the DNA level, the sequence is TGCGCCAGCAGTCAATGGACAGGCACTAATTCACCCCTCCACTTT. Translated, this gives CASSQWTGTNSPLHF.